This TCR beta chain stems from a study of T cell repertoires in cytomegalovirus infection. About the study: A matching HLA type, together with CMV infection, was signaled by public TCR beta signatures.

Study results and caveats: HLA-C-restricted CMV-specific TCR beta clonotypes were dominant in the ex vivo response.

Germline CDR1 KGHSH, CDR2 LQKENI. V lost 6 bases to trimming and J lost 8 bases, with 11 bases between them. The CDR3 loop spans 13 amino acids. This clonotype was seen ten or more times. The antigen is not known. TCRdb re-called the reads through MiXCR, storing one row per CDR3 protein. The table has roughly 81,000 distinct CDR3 sequences, 3% to 4.5% seen once. This sequence originates from a human donor in good health (CMV status not recorded). Some clones in this sample may be carry-over from other donors' samples. The sample taken for sequencing was PBMCs. V and J are TRBV18 and TRBJ1-6; maybe TRBD1 (5 bases). The CDR3 bases are TGTGCCAGCTCGATCGGAGGGGATTCACCCCTCCACTTT. Its translation: CASSIGGDSPLHF.